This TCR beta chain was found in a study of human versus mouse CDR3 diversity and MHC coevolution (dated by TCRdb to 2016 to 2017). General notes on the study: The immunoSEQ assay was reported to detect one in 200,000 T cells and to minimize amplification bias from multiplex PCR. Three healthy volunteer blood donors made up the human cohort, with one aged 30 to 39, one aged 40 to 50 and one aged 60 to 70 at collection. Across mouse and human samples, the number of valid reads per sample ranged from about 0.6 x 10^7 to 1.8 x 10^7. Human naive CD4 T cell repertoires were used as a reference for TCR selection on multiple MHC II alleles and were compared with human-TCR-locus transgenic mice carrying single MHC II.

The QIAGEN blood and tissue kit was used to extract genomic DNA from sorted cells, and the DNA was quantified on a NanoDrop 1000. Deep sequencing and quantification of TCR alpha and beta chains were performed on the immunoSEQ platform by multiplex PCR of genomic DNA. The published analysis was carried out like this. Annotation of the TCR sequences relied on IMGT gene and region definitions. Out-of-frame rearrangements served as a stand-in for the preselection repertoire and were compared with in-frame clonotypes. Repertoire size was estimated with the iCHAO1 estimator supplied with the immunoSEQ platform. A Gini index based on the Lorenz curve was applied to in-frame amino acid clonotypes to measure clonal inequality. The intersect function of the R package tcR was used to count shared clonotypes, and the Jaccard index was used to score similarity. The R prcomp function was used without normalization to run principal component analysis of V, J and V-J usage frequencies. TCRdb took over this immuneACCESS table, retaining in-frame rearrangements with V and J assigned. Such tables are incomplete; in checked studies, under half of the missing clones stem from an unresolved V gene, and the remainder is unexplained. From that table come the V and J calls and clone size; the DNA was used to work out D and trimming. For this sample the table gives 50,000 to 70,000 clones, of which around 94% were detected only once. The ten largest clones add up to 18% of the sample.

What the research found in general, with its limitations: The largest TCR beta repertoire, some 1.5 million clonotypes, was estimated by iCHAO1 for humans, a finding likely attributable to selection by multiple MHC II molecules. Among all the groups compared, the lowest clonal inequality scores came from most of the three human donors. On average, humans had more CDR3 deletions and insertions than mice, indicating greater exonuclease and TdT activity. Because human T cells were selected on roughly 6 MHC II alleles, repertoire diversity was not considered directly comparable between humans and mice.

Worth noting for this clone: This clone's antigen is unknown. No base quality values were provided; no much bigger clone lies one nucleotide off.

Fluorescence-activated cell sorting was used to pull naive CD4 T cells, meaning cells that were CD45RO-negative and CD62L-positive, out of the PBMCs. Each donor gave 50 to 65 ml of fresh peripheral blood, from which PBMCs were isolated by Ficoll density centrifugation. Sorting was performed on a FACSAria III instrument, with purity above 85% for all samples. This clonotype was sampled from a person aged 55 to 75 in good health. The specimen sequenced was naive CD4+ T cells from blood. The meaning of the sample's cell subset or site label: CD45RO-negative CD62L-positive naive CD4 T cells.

The DNA reads TGTGCCAGCAGCCGGGGGGCTGACGAAAAACTGTTTTTT. It is translated as CASSRGADEKLFF. This chain is built from TRBV6-5 and TRBJ1-4, and perhaps TRBD1 as D gene, on 6 matching bases. Deletion took 6 bases off V and 8 bases off J, with a span of 13 bases between the germline ends. CDR1 and CDR2, looked up from the germline V gene, are MNHEY and SVGAGI. Its CDR3 holds 13 amino acids, cysteine through phenylalanine. CDR3 DNA is the only sequence kept; it has 39 bases, read in frame from the first base.